This paragraph covers one T cell receptor beta chain sequence. Its antigen remains unidentified. The sample belongs to a study of tumor-infiltrating lymphocytes in primary liver carcinoma. Overall study findings and caveats: Blood's top-250-clone fraction was significantly lower than that of tumors (p = 0.039).

Making TCR beta cDNA involved around 500 ng total RNA and a constant-region primer. Employing slightly modified ARM-PCR, three nested multiplex PCR rounds were run, and these gave rise to the TCR beta libraries. For around 11 cycles apiece, the opening two PCR rounds ran with TRBV1-TRBV30 forward primers and a C-beta reverse primer. Each CDR3 protein gets one entry after TCRdb re-called the multiplex PCR reads with MiXCR. Altogether about 310,000 distinct CDR3 sequences are present, roughly three fifths being singletons, with the ten largest covering 15% to 20%. RNA isolated from unsorted whole blood supplied the blood RNA, with germline DNA also extracted. Donors were untreated and chronically infected with HBV. V lost 7 bases and J lost 0, with 16 bases in between. This CDR3 spans 15 amino acids. Germline V gene lookup returns CDR1 MNHEY and CDR2 SVGAGI.

The chain uses TRBV6-5 and TRBJ2-7, with unresolved D. The sample was peripheral blood. The sequence derives from a woman in her thirties with primary liver carcinoma and hepatitis B virus infection. The CDR3 nucleotides read TGTGCCAGCAAAACCCAGCCAACGAGCTCCTACGAGCAGTACTTC. Residues: CASKTQPTSSYEQYF.